This entry features one TCR beta chain sequence. The data are from a study of OX40 agonist ivuxolimab in advanced cancers. Turning to the study itself: At doses from 0.01 to 10 mg/kg, patients were given intravenous ivuxolimab every 2 weeks. Enrollees could have had prior anti-PD-1, anti-PD-L1 or anti-CTLA-4 therapy, which more than 30% had received. Partial response was recorded in three patients: one hepatocellular carcinoma and two cutaneous melanoma cases.

Samples of blood were obtained at baseline, on cycle 4 day 1, and on cycle 7 day 1. Method: immunoSEQ multiplex PCR; TCRdb's copy keeps in-frame clones and lacks some. Of 15,000 to 20,000 clones listed, roughly nine tenths are singletons. CDR1 is MNHEY, CDR2 SMNVEV, per germline (reference sequence). V dropped 4 bases and J dropped 7; count of bases not matched to a gene: 14. The CDR3 sequence is 18 residues long. The chain employs TRBV27 and TRBJ2-1, with 12 bases lining up with TRBD1. The sequence derives from an adult with an advanced solid tumor such as melanoma, head and neck, liver or kidney cancer. The sample here was CD4+ or CD8+ T cells sorted from blood, taken in a trial of the OX40 agonist ivuxolimab. CDR3 protein: CASSSIPPGQGAGNEQFF. As DNA, the CDR3 is TGTGCCAGCAGTTCAATCCCCCCGGGACAGGGGGCGGGTAATGAGCAGTTCTTC.